The sequence of this T cell receptor (beta chain) was determined in a study of OX40 agonist ivuxolimab in advanced cancers. Blood draws occurred at baseline, cycle 4 day 1, and cycle 7 day 1. The CDR3 is 13 residues long. V was clipped by 9 bases and J by 0 bases, with 8 bases between them. In germline, CDR1 is MNHEY, CDR2 SVGAGI. TCRdb's copy holds only in-frame clones and misses some; the assay was immunoSEQ multiplex PCR. Among tens of thousands of clones listed, 84% were seen once. The V and J genes are TRBV6-5 and TRBJ1-4, with D possibly TRBD1 on 5 matching bases. Source: CD4+ or CD8+ T cells sorted from blood, taken in a trial of the OX40 agonist ivuxolimab. The source is an adult with an advanced solid tumor such as melanoma, head and neck, liver or kidney cancer. This CDR3 reads CARAGSTNEKLFF. CDR3 in DNA: TGTGCCAGGGCAGGGTCAACTAATGAAAAACTGTTTTTT.